The clone carrying this T cell receptor beta chain has ten or more counts. Its antigen is not known. These data belong to a study of CD8 T cells in ankylosing spondylitis. The V and J ends lost 6 bases and 2 bases, in that order; junction bases with no gene match: 7. CDR1 SQVTM and CDR2 ANQGSEA come from the germline V gene. CDR3 length equals 14 residues. Study-wide results and caveats: With a CD8+ phenotype, disease-linked clones were relatively rare in peripheral blood. The authors reported significant enrichment of disease-linked clones in matched ankylosing spondylitis synovial fluid.

TCRdb used MiXCR to reprocess the 5' RACE reads, holding one entry per CDR3 protein. The sample gives under 200,000 distinct CDR3 sequences, 9.8% of which show up once; about 15% is in the top ten. Sequencing input: blood, either unsorted or a sorted T cell fraction (not recorded which). The sequence derives from a female donor with ankylosing spondylitis or in good health (not recorded which). V gene TRBV29-1 combines with J gene TRBJ2-5; 9 positions match TRBD1. CDR3 sequence (DNA): TGCAGCGTGACCGGGACAGGGAAACAAGAGACCCAGTACTTC. The encoded protein is CSVTGTGKQETQYF.